The 5 T cell receptor beta chains below were found in one sample sequenced in a study of shared T cell receptors in the human thymus. Sequencing was performed with immunoSEQ multiplex PCR; in TCRdb, only in-frame clones are kept and a portion is missing. This table has about 610,000 clones, over 75% appearing once. These data were likewise used in another study, on human thymus T cells.

Sequencing was carried out using thymocytes. Every receptor here comes from a boy under three years old with a congenital heart defect.

The chain carries TRBV11-2 and TRBJ2-5; TRBD2 matches at 7 bases. This CDR3 is 17 amino acids long. Losses at the gene ends were 1 base for V and 5 bases for J; bases not matched to a gene: 13. Germline loops: CDR1 SGHAT, CDR2 FQNNGV. The CDR3 DNA reads as TGTGCCAGCAGCTTAGCCCTGGGCGGGAGCATCGGGGAGACCCAGTACTTC. Its translation is CASSLALGGSIGETQYF.

J is TRBJ1-4 and V is TRBV30; D not resolved. The CDR3 contains 13 residues. CDR1 and CDR2 from the germline V gene are GTSNPN and SVGIG (reference sequence). Trimming stripped 0 bases from V and 5 bases from J, with 7 bases between. CDR3 nucleotide sequence: TGTGCCTGGAGTGTACGGTCGAATGAAAAACTGTTTTTT. Its protein product is CAWSVRSNEKLFF.

The chain is built from TRBV11-2 and TRBJ2-5, with 8 bases aligning to TRBD2. V gave up 5 bases and J gave up 7 bases; unmatched junction bases: 12. The CDR3 covers 15 residues. CDR1 is SGHAT, CDR2 FQNNGV, per germline. This CDR3 is CASSLATSGSWTQYF. The CDR3 nucleotides are TGTGCCAGCAGCCTCGCCACTAGCGGTTCTTGGACCCAGTACTTC.

The CDR3 is CASSKPIDFNEQFF. The DNA for the CDR3 is TGTGCCAGCAGCAAACCGATAGATTTCAATGAGCAGTTCTTC. The chain joins TRBV21-1 to TRBJ2-1; the table's D call of TRBD2 was not tested on the DNA. TRBV21-1 represents a pseudogene. The CDR3 is 14 amino acids.

The gene calls are TRBV28 and TRBJ2-7; the match to TRBD2 covers 12 bases. The CDR3 loop spans 17 amino acids. V was clipped by 0 bases and J by 5 bases; unmatched bases: 8. Per germline, CDR1 MDHEN and CDR2 SYDVKM. The CDR3 protein is CASSLCGLAGGVHEQYF. The CDR3 DNA follows: TGTGCCAGCAGTTTATGTGGGCTAGCGGGAGGGGTGCACGAGCAGTACTTC.